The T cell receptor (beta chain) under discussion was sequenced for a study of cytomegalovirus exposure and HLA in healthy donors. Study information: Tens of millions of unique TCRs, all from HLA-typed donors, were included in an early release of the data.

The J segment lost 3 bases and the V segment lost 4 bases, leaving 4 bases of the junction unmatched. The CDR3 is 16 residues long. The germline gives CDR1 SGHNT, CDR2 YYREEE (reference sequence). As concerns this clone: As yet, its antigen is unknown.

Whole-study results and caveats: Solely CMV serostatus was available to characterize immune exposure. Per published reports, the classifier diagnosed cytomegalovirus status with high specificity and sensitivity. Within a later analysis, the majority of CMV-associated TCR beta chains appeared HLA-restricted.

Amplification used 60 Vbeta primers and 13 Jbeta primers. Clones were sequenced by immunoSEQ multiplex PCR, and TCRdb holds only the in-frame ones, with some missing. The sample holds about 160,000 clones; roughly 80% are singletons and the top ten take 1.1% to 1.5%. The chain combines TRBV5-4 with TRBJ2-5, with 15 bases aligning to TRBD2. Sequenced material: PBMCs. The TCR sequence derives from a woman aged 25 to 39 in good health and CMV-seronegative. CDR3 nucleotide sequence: TGTGCCAGCAGCCCCGGACTAGCGGGGGGGGAAGAGACCCAGTACTTC. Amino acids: CASSPGLAGGEETQYF.